Below are 2 T cell receptor beta chains sequenced from a single sample in a study of CD8 T cells in Susac syndrome. When the RNA was reverse transcribed, random hexamers were used with an input of roughly 0.45 to 1 ug. Each CDR3 protein gets one entry after TCRdb re-called the immunoSEQ multiplex PCR reads with MiXCR. The repertoire includes approximately 270,000 distinct CDR3 sequences, approximately 92% of them detected once, and less than 0.075% sits in the top ten. The sequenced material came from CD4+ T cells from PBMCs. These receptor sequences come from a human donor with multiple sclerosis.

The V and J genes are TRBV7-2 and TRBJ1-5; a weak D match, TRBD1 (6 bases). V was cut by 4 bases and J by 4 bases, with 14 bases left in between. Germline values: CDR1 SGHTA, CDR2 FQGNSA. The CDR3 runs 15 residues. This CDR3 reads CASSWAHRENQPQHF. CDR3 bases: TGTGCCAGCAGCTGGGCTCACAGGGAGAATCAGCCCCAGCATTTT.

The chain combines TRBV12-3 or TRBV12-4 with TRBJ2-2, with 7 bases lining up with TRBD1. V trimming: 6 bases; J trimming: 4 bases; junction bases outside the gene matches: 8. This CDR3 has 15 amino acids. The CDR3 DNA reads TGTGCCAGCAGCCGACAGGGATCTACCACCGGGGAGCTGTTTTTT. The encoded protein is CASSRQGSTTGELFF.